Below, 2 T cell receptor beta chains from the same sample are listed, as sequenced in a study of long-term antiretroviral therapy in people with HIV. Sequencing relied on immunoSEQ assay v3.0, run at survey level. The data were produced by immunoSEQ multiplex PCR, yet TCRdb's version contains in-frame clones alone and is incomplete. This sample carries 25,000 to 35,000 clones, roughly 83% of them seen once, and the ten largest clones take approximately 9.9%. Sequenced material: unsorted PBMCs, taken 2.7 to 2.8 years after starting antiretroviral therapy. Every receptor here comes from a man aged 25-40 years with HIV.

The chain has TRBV30 and TRBJ2-2; D is unresolved. Germline V lookup: CDR1 GTSNPN, CDR2 SVGIG (reference sequence). The CDR3 contains 13 residues. V was cut by 1 base and J by 10 bases, with 13 bases left in between. CDR3 sequence (DNA): TGTGCCTGGAGTGGAACCAGATCCGAGGAGCTGTTTTTT. It yields the protein CAWSGTRSEELFF.

The V and J genes are TRBV19 and TRBJ1-6, with a possible D match to TRBD1 (5 bases). Germline V gives CDR1 LNHDA, CDR2 SQIVND (reference sequence). The CDR3 covers 14 residues. Trimming shortened V by 2 bases and J by 8 bases, and 10 bases separated the two germline ends. In DNA form, the CDR3 reads TGTGCCAGTAGTATATCAGGGTCCGATTCACCCCTCCACTTT. Protein product: CASSISGSDSPLHF.